This T cell receptor beta chain stems from a study of cytomegalovirus exposure and HLA in healthy donors. Looking at the study overall: HLA-typed donors were the source of tens of millions of unique TCRs held in an early data release.

On this clone itself: What it binds is not known.

Amplification used 60 Vbeta primers and 13 Jbeta primers. Data came from immunoSEQ multiplex PCR; TCRdb stores just in-frame clones and leaves some out. The sample lists some 150,000 clones; about 82% were seen once. CDR1 and CDR2 (germline): MDHEN, SYDVKM. Trimming removed 6 bases from V and 7 bases from J, with 16 bases in between. This CDR3 region has 14 residues. Findings of the study overall: A later analysis, which compared TCR beta chains of equal frequency, found the HLA-associated ones more clonally expanded. Some V segments, including TRBV6-2 and TRBV6-3, were excluded as indistinguishable.

This clonotype originated in a woman aged 25 to 39 in good health and CMV-seropositive. Sequenced input: PBMCs. The rearrangement uses TRBV28 and TRBJ2-1; D gene ambiguous. CDR3 residues: CASRARSGRNEQFF. The CDR3 DNA is TGTGCCAGCAGAGCCCGATCTGGGCGTAATGAGCAGTTCTTC.